A selection of T cell receptor beta chains follows, all from one sample in a study of long-term antiretroviral therapy in people with HIV. Some clones are missing from TCRdb's copy, which holds only in-frame ones; the method was immunoSEQ multiplex PCR. This table holds tens of thousands of clones, around 85% found once. The sequencing used unsorted PBMCs, collected 4.8 to 5 years after starting antiretroviral therapy. Receptors originate from a man aged 40-50 years with HIV. Both conserved end residues are part of each CDR3. A D gene is named only where the DNA matches it firmly. The listing skips clone size in some rows; elsewhere it reads once, few, many or a size class.

clone_size	v_call	j_call	d_call	cdr3_nt	cdr3_aa
.	TRBV5-1	TRBJ2-1	TRBD2	TGCGCCAGCAGCTTGAGGGCTAGCGGGGGGGCTCTGGGTCAGTTCTTC	CASSLRASGGALGQFF
.	TRBV28	TRBJ2-7	.	TGTGCCAGTAAGACTCTTCAGAGGGGTGAGCAGTACTTC	CASKTLQRGEQYF
.	TRBV4-1	TRBJ2-3	TRBD2	TGCGCCAGCAGCCAAGATAGCGGGGGGGCCCGGTTCACAGATACGCAGTATTTT	CASSQDSGGARFTDTQYF
.	TRBV4-3	TRBJ2-7	TRBD2	TGCGCCAGCAGCCAAGATTGGGCTAGCGGGGTTTCCTACGAGCAGTACTTC	CASSQDWASGVSYEQYF
.	TRBV30	TRBJ1-4	TRBD1	TGTGCCACGACAGGGAACGATGAAAAACTGTTTTTT	CATTGNDEKLFF
.	TRBV9	TRBJ1-5	.	TGTGCCAGCAGCGCTACTTTAGGGAGTCAGCCCCAGCATTTT	CASSATLGSQPQHF
.	TRBV11-3	TRBJ2-7	.	TGCACGCGAAGCCCGCGGGGCGGATTC	CTRSPRGGF
.	TRBV29-1	TRBJ1-2	TRBD1	TGCAGCGTTGAGGCCGGGACAGAGAGTGGCTACACCTTC	CSVEAGTESGYTF
.	TRBV29-1	TRBJ2-2	.	TGCAGCGTTGATACAGGGTACACCGGGGAGCTGTTTTTT	CSVDTGYTGELFF
few	TRBV7-2	TRBJ2-7	TRBD2	TGTGCCAGCAGCCCTAGTAGCGGGAGCCGCGAGCAGTACTTC	CASSPSSGSREQYF
.	TRBV6-5	TRBJ1-5	.	TGTGCCAGCAGTTCAAACTCAAATCGGAAGCCCCAGCATTTT	CASSSNSNRKPQHF
.	TRBV5-4	TRBJ2-1	.	TGTGCCAGCAGCCTAGGACTTTCCGCCTACAATGAGCAGTTCTTC	CASSLGLSAYNEQFF
.	TRBV19	TRBJ1-1	.	TGTGCCAGTAGTATCGTAACAGAAAGGGCTTTCTTT	CASSIVTERAFF
.	TRBV7-8	TRBJ1-1	.	TGTGCCAGCAGCGGGGGGATCGACGTTAACACTGAAGCTTTCTTT	CASSGGIDVNTEAFF
.	TRBV19	TRBJ1-2	.	TGTGCCAGTAGTATATTAGGACCAACTCTCCCAAACTATGGCTACACCTTC	CASSILGPTLPNYGYTF
.	TRBV25-1	TRBJ1-5	.	TGTGCCAGCAGTGATTCTTCGACGGTTTATAGCAATCAGCCCCAGCATTTT	CASSDSSTVYSNQPQHF
few	TRBV9	TRBJ2-7	TRBD2	TGTGCCAGCAGCGCAACTAGCGACTCCTACGAGCAGTACTTC	CASSATSDSYEQYF
.	TRBV2	TRBJ1-5	.	TGTGCCAGCAGTGAGGCGGGGACCCCGCATTTT	CASSEAGTPHF
.	TRBV19	TRBJ2-7	TRBD1	TGTGCCAGTAGTATAGATCTATTGGGGACAGGGATCTACTACGAGCAGTACTTC	CASSIDLLGTGIYYEQYF
.	TRBV7-9	TRBJ2-7	.	TGTGCCAGCAGCAAGGACGAGCAGTACTTC	CASSKDEQYF
few	TRBV6-5	TRBJ2-3	TRBD2	TGTGCCAGCAGGGGCGGGGGGTTTAGCACAGATACGCAGTATTTT	CASRGGGFSTDTQYF
.	TRBV6-1	TRBJ2-7	TRBD1	TGTGCCCTTCAGGACAGGGTCGGCGAGCAGTACTTC	CALQDRVGEQYF
once	TRBV11-2	TRBJ2-6	.	TGTGCCAGCAGCTCGGGACTTCCGAGCTCTGGGGCCAACGTCCTGACTTTC	CASSSGLPSSGANVLTF
once	TRBV7-2	TRBJ2-7	.	TGTGCCAGCAGCCCATCTCAGGGGCCCGCCTACGAGCAGTACTTC	CASSPSQGPAYEQYF
.	TRBV7-9	TRBJ2-7	.	TGTGCCAGCAGCTTATATGCTTACTCCTACGAGCAGTACTTC	CASSLYAYSYEQYF
.	TRBV5-4	TRBJ1-2	.	TGTGCCAGCAGCTCAGCACATACGGACAGCTATGGCTACACCTTC	CASSSAHTDSYGYTF
.	TRBV4-3	TRBJ2-5	.	TGCGCCAGCAGCCAAGATCCCCCAGGGGGACTACAAGAGACCCAGTACTTC	CASSQDPPGGLQETQYF
.	TRBV7-2	TRBJ2-3	.	TGTGCCAGCAGCTTAGAAAATAGCGCGGGAGATACGCAGTATTTT	CASSLENSAGDTQYF
.	TRBV4-3	TRBJ2-3	TRBD2	TGCGCCAGCAGCCACGGACTAGCTAGCACAGATACGCAGTATTTT	CASSHGLASTDTQYF
once	TRBV19	TRBJ1-1	.	TGTGCCAGTAGTATTAGCGGGGGTAACACTGAAGCTTTCTTT	CASSISGGNTEAFF
.	TRBV28	TRBJ2-7	TRBD2	TGTGCCAGCAGTTCCCCCGGGACTAGCGGGAGGGGTTTCGAGCAGTACTTC	CASSSPGTSGRGFEQYF
.	TRBV14	TRBJ1-3	.	TGTGCCAGCAGCCCGACGACTATAGGAAACACCATATATTTT	CASSPTTIGNTIYF
once	TRBV11-2	TRBJ1-1	TRBD1	TGTGCCAGCAGCGGGCGACAGGGGGCATTTAGGACTGAAGCTTTCTTT	CASSGRQGAFRTEAFF
.	TRBV19	TRBJ1-2	.	TGTGCCAGTAGTATTCGGAAAGGAACTACACCCTTTTATGGCTACACCTTC	CASSIRKGTTPFYGYTF
.	TRBV6-6	TRBJ2-7	.	TGTGCCAGCACCCTGGTCCAGGGGGGATACGAGCAGTACTTC	CASTLVQGGYEQYF
.	TRBV2	TRBJ1-1	TRBD1	TGTGCCAGCCGGGACAGGGGGTGGTCGAACACTGAAGCTTTCTTT	CASRDRGWSNTEAFF
.	TRBV19	TRBJ1-5	.	TGTGCCAGTAGTATAGATCCGGGGCAGCCCCAGCATTTT	CASSIDPGQPQHF
.	TRBV18	TRBJ1-3	.	TGTGCCAGCTCGCCTGACCGACTTGGAAACACCATATATTTT	CASSPDRLGNTIYF
.	TRBV5-1	TRBJ1-1	TRBD1	TGCGCCAGCAGGGGGGACAGGGGACGGAACACTGAAGCTTTCTTT	CASRGDRGRNTEAFF
.	TRBV7-9	TRBJ1-2	TRBD1	TGTGCCAGCAGCCCACAGGGGTTCCCCGGCAGCTCTACTAACTATGGCTACACCTTC	CASSPQGFPGSSTNYGYTF
once	TRBV5-1	TRBJ2-3	TRBD2	TGCGCCAGCAGCTTGGGACTAGCGGACCTCACAGATACGCAGTATTTT	CASSLGLADLTDTQYF
.	TRBV5-6	TRBJ2-2	TRBD1	TGTGCCAGCAGCTCATTAGGGACAGCGAACACCGGGGAGCTGTTTTTT	CASSSLGTANTGELFF
.	TRBV7-9	TRBJ2-6	TRBD1	TGTGCCAGCAGCCTCAGACAGGGGGCGCTTGCCGGGGCCAACGTCCTGACTTTC	CASSLRQGALAGANVLTF
.	TRBV5-6	TRBJ1-1	TRBD1	TGTGCCAGCAGCTACGGGACAGGGTTTGAAGCTTTCTTT	CASSYGTGFEAFF
.	TRBV27	TRBJ2-1	TRBD2	TGTGCCAGCAGTCGCGGGACTACTAACAATGAGCAGTTCTTC	CASSRGTTNNEQFF
.	TRBV15	TRBJ1-4	TRBD1	TGTGCCACCAGCACTAGACAGGGTGGGGTTGGAGAAAAACTGTTTTTT	CATSTRQGGVGEKLFF
few	TRBV7-6	TRBJ2-2	.	TGTGCCAGCAGCTTACCGCCCGGGGAGCTGTTTTTT	CASSLPPGELFF
.	TRBV7-2	TRBJ1-3	.	TGTGCCAGCAGCTTAGTGGGCCAGGGCTCTGGAAACACCATATATTTT	CASSLVGQGSGNTIYF
.	TRBV29-1	TRBJ2-7	.	TGCAGCGCTAATACAGGCTCCTACGAGCAGTACTTC	CSANTGSYEQYF
.	TRBV6-6	TRBJ2-1	.	TGTGCCAGCAGTTATGGCCGTTACAATGAGCAGTTCTTC	CASSYGRYNEQFF
.	TRBV6-1	TRBJ2-2	.	TGTGCCAGCAGGACGGACGGTAACACCGGGGAGCTGTTTTTT	CASRTDGNTGELFF
.	TRBV18	TRBJ2-7	.	TGTGCCAGCTCACCTAGTCAGGGCCACTCCTACGAGCAGTACTTC	CASSPSQGHSYEQYF
.	TRBV12-5	TRBJ2-2	TRBD1	TGTGCTAGTGGCCGGGGGACAGGGGACACCGGGGAGCTGTTTTTT	CASGRGTGDTGELFF
once	TRBV6-5	TRBJ2-7	.	TGTGCCAGCAATCAGGATGGAGCGTGGGAGCAGTACTTC	CASNQDGAWEQYF
.	TRBV7-7	TRBJ1-5	.	TGTGCCAGCAGCCAGGACGTCAGTCAGCCCCAGCATTTT	CASSQDVSQPQHF
few	TRBV5-1	TRBJ1-4	TRBD1	TGCGCCAGCAGTCCGGGACAGGGCAAGGAAAAACTGTTTTTT	CASSPGQGKEKLFF
.	TRBV13	TRBJ2-1	TRBD2	TGTGCCAGCAGCCGAATCCGGGACTACCGGAACAATGAGCAGTTCTTC	CASSRIRDYRNNEQFF